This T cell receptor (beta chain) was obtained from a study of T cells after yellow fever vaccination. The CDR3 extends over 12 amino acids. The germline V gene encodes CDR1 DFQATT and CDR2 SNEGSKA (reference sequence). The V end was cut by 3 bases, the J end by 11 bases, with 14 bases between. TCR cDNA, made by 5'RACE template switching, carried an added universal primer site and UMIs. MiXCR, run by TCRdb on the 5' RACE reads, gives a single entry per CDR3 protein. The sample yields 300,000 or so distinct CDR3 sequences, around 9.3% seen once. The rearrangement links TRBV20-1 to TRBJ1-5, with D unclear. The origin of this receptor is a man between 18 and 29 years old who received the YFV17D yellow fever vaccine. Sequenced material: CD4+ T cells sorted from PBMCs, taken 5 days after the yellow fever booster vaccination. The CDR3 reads CSARTLSSSQHF. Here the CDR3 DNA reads TGCAGTGCTAGGACCCTGAGTTCGTCCCAGCATTTT.